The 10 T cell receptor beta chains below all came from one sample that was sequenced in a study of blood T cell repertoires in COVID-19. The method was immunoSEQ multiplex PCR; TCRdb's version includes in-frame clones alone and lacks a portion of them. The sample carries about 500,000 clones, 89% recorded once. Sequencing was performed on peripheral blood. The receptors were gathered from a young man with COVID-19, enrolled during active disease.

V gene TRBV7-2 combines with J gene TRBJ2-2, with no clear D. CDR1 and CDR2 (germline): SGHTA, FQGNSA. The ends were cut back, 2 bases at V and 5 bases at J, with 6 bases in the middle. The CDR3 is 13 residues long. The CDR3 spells CASSLITTGELFF. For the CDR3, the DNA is TGTGCCAGCAGCTTAATAACTACCGGGGAGCTGTTTTTT.

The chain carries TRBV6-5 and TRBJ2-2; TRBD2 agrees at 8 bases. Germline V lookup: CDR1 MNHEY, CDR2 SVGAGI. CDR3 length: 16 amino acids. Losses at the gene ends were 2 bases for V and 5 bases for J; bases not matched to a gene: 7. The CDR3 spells CASSYPAGGLTGELFF. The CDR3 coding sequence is TGTGCCAGCAGTTACCCGGCGGGGGGCTTGACCGGGGAGCTGTTTTTT.

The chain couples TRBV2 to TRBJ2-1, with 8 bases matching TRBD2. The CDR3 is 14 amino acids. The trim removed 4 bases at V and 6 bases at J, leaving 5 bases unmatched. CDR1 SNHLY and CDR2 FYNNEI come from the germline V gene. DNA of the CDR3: TGTGCCAGCAGTGGGCGGGAGGCGGTCAATGAGCAGTTCTTC. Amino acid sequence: CASSGREAVNEQFF.

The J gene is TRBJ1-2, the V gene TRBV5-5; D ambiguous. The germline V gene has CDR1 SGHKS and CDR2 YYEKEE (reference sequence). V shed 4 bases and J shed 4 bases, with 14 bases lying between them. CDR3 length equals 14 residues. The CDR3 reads CASSPAQPRYGYTF. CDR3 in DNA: TGTGCCAGCAGCCCCGCACAACCCCGCTATGGCTACACCTTC.

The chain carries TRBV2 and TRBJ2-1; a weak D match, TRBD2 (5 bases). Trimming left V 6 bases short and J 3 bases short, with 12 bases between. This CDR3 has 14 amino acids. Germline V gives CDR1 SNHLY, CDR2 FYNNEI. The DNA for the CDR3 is TGTGCCAGCAGAGCTCCGGGGATCTACAATGAGCAGTTCTTC. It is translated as CASRAPGIYNEQFF. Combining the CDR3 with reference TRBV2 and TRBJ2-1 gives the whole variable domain EPEVTQTPSHQVTQMGQEVILRCVPISNHLYFYWYRQILGQKVEFLVSFYNNEISEKSEIFDDQFSVERPDGSNFTLKIRSTKLEDSAMYFCASRAPGIYNEQFFGPGTRLTVL.

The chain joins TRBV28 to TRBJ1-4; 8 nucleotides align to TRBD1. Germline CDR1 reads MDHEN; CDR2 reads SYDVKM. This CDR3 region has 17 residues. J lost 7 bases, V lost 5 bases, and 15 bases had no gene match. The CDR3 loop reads CASSATGARVKGEKLFF. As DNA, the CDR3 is TGTGCCAGCAGTGCGACAGGGGCGCGCGTTAAGGGTGAAAAACTGTTTTTT.

CDR3 loop: CASSPQGLVADTQYF. The CDR3 DNA sequence: TGTGCCAGCAGCCCCCAGGGACTAGTCGCAGATACGCAGTATTTT. The rearrangement uses TRBV7-3 and TRBJ2-3; TRBD2 agrees at 8 bases. CDR3 length: 15 residues. Germline-derived CDR1 and CDR2 are SGHTA and FQGTGA. J gave up 4 bases and V 5 bases, and 8 bases lay outside the gene matches.

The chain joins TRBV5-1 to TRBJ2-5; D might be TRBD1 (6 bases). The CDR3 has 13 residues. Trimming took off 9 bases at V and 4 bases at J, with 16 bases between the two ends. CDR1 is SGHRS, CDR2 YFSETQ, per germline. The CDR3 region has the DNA TGCGCCACCGAGGACAGTCCAGGAGAGACCCAGTACTTC. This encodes CATEDSPGETQYF. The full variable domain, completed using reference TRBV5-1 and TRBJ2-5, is KAGVTQTPRYLIKTRGQQVTLSCSPISGHRSVSWYQQTPGQGLQFLFEYFSETQRNKGNFPGRFSGRQFSNSRSEMNVSTLELGDSALYLCATEDSPGETQYFGPGTRLLVL.

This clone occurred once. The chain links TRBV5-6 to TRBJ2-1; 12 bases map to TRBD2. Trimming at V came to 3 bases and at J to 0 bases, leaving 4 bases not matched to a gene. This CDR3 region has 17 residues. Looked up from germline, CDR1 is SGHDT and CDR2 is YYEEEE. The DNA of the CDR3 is TGTGCCAGCAGCTCCCGACTAGCGGGAGCCTCCTACAATGAGCAGTTCTTC. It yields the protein CASSSRLAGASYNEQFF.

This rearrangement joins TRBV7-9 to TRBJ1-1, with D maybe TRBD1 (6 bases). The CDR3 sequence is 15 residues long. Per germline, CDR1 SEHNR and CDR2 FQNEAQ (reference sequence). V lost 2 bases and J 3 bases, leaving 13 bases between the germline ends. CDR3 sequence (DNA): TGTGCCAGCAGCTTACCGGGGGCGGGAGACACTGAAGCTTTCTTT. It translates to CASSLPGAGDTEAFF. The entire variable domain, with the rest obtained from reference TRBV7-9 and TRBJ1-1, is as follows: DTGVSQNPRHKITKRGQNVTFRCDPISEHNRLYWYRQTLGQGPEFLTYFQNEAQLEKSRLLSDRFSAERPKGSFSTLEIQRTEQGDSAMYLCASSLPGAGDTEAFFGQGTRLTVV.